This T cell receptor beta chain was profiled in a study of blood T cell repertoires in COVID-19. Germline loops: CDR1 SGDLS, CDR2 YYNGEE. The CDR3 loop spans 17 amino acids. Unmatched junction bases numbered 4, after V lost 0 bases and J lost 4 bases. Only in-frame clones appear in the TCRdb table, and some are missing; sequencing was by immunoSEQ multiplex PCR. The table includes almost 250,000 clones, around nine tenths detected once. With regard to this clone: The sample has other DNA sequences that encode this CDR3 too.

The source is a woman aged 55-75 years who had recovered from COVID-19. The specimen sequenced was peripheral blood. The chain joins TRBV9 to TRBJ2-5, with 15 bases lining up with TRBD2. CDR3 amino acids: CASSVGTSGGAGETQYF. The CDR3 bases are TGTGCCAGCAGCGTAGGGACTAGCGGGGGGGCCGGAGAGACCCAGTACTTC.